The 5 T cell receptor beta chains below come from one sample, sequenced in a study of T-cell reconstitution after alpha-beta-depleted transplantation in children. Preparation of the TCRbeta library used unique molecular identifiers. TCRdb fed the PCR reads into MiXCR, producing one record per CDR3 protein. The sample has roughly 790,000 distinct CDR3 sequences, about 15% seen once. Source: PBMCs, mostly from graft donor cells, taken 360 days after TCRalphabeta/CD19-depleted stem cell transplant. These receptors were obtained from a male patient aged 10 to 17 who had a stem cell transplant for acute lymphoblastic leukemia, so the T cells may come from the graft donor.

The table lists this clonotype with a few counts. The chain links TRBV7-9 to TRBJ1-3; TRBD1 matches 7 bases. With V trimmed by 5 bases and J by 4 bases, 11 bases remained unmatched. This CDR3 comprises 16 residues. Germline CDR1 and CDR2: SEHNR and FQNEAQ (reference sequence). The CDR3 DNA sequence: TGTGCCAGCAGCCCGAGGAGGCAGGGGGGAGGAAACACCATATATTTT. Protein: CASSPRRQGGGNTIYF.

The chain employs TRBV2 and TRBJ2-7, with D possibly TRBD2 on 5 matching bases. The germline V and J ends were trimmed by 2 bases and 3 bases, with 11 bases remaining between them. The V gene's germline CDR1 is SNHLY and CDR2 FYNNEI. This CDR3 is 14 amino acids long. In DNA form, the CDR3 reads TGTGCCAGCAGTGAAAGCGGACCCCTCTACGAGCAGTACTTC. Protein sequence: CASSESGPLYEQYF.

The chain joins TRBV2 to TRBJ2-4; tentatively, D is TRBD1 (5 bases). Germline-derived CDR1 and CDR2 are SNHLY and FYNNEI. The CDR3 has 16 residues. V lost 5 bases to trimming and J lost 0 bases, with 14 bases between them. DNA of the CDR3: TGTGCCAGCAGTATAGGGGCATTCCTAGCCAAAAACATTCAGTACTTC. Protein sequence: CASSIGAFLAKNIQYF.

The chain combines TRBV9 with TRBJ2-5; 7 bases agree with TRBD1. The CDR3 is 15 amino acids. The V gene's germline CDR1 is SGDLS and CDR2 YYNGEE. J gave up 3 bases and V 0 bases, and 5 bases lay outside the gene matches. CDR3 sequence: CASSVVWDSEETQYF. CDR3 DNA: TGTGCCAGCAGCGTAGTGTGGGACAGTGAAGAGACCCAGTACTTC. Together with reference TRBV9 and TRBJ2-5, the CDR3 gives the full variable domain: DSGVTQTPKHLITATGQRVTLRCSPRSGDLSVYWYQQSLDQGLQFLIQYYNGEERAKGNILERFSAQQFPDLHSELNLSSLELGDSALYFCASSVVWDSEETQYFGPGTRLLVL.

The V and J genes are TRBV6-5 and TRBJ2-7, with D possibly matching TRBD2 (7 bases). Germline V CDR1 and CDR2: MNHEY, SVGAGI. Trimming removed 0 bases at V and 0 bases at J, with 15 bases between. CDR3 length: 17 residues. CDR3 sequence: CASSYSRGGGNSYEQYF. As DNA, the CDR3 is TGTGCCAGCAGTTACTCGAGGGGGGGCGGGAACTCCTACGAGCAGTACTTC.